The 9 T cell receptor beta chains presented below share a single source sample, sequenced in a study of T-cell reconstitution after alpha-beta-depleted transplantation in children. As it was prepared, the TCRbeta library received unique molecular identifiers. TCRdb independently ran MiXCR on the PCR reads; one entry per CDR3 protein. Of roughly 790,000 distinct CDR3 sequences listed, about 15% are singletons. The sequencing here drew on PBMCs, mostly from graft donor cells, taken 360 days after TCRalphabeta/CD19-depleted stem cell transplant. The receptor set was obtained from a male patient between 5 and 17 years old who had a stem cell transplant for acute lymphoblastic leukemia, so the T cells may come from the graft donor.

This clonotype has at least ten counts. The chain joins TRBV27 to TRBJ2-3; TRBD1 matches 9 bases. Germline V gene lookup returns CDR1 MNHEY and CDR2 SMNVEV (reference sequence). The CDR3 runs 16 residues. The trim removed 4 bases at V and 2 bases at J, leaving 7 bases unmatched. The CDR3 loop reads CASSSTGGFVTDTQYF. For the CDR3, the DNA is TGTGCCAGCAGTTCGACAGGGGGTTTCGTCACAGATACGCAGTATTTT.

V is TRBV3-1 and J is TRBJ1-2; D not resolved. V gave up 4 bases and J gave up 1 base, with 13 bases separating them. CDR3 length: 15 amino acids. The germline gives CDR1 LGHDT, CDR2 YNNKEL (reference sequence). This CDR3 is CASSPRRSVNYGYTF. The CDR3 DNA reads as TGTGCCAGCAGCCCCCGCAGGTCCGTTAACTATGGCTACACCTTC.

This clonotype was detected a few times. The chain couples TRBV9 to TRBJ1-6, with no clear D. Trimming cost V 0 bases and J 7 bases, with 11 bases left between them. This CDR3 comprises 15 residues. The germline V gene encodes CDR1 SGDLS and CDR2 YYNGEE. CDR3 amino acids: CASSVEREINSPLHF. As DNA, the CDR3 is TGTGCCAGCAGCGTAGAACGGGAGATAAATTCACCCCTCCACTTT.

The rearrangement links TRBV25-1 to TRBJ2-5, with 10 bases fitting TRBD1. Trimming removed 5 bases from V and 5 bases from J; junction bases left unmatched: 8. Germline V CDR1 and CDR2: MGHDK, SYGVNS. CDR3 length: 15 residues. DNA for the CDR3: TGTGCCAGCAGTCCGGGACAGGGGTGGGGGGAGACCCAGTACTTC. Protein product: CASSPGQGWGETQYF.

In its sample, this clonotype was seen a few times. This chain joins TRBV27 and TRBJ2-1, with TRBD1 as a possible D gene (5 bases). The V gene lost 4 bases and the J gene lost 9 bases, with 10 bases spanning the gap. The germline gives CDR1 MNHEY, CDR2 SMNVEV (reference sequence). The CDR3 extends over 12 amino acids. CDR3: CASSWGGPEQFF. CDR3 nucleotide sequence: TGTGCCAGCAGTTGGGGCGGACCTGAGCAGTTCTTC.

This clonotype occurred once. The V and J genes are TRBV7-8 and TRBJ2-1; either TRBD1 or TRBD2 may fit D (5 bases each). V was cut by 9 bases and J by 4 bases, with 19 bases left in between. The CDR3 extends over 15 amino acids. Germline values: CDR1 SGHVS, CDR2 FQNEAQ. This CDR3 reads CASGAVAGVYNEQFF. CDR3 in DNA: TGTGCCAGTGGGGCGGTGGCGGGTGTATACAATGAGCAGTTCTTC.

V and J are TRBV7-8 and TRBJ2-3; a weak D match, TRBD1 (5 bases). The CDR3 has 14 residues. Trimming removed 4 bases at V and 13 bases at J, with 21 bases between. From germline, CDR1 is SGHVS and CDR2 FQNEAQ. CDR3 sequence (DNA): TGTGCCAGCAGCTCCCCCCCAGGTTTGGGGCCTGAGTATTTT. Residues: CASSSPPGLGPEYF.

This clonotype occurred a few times. The chain uses TRBV6-4 and TRBJ1-1, with D unclear. V was shortened by 3 bases and J by 0 bases, with 5 bases between the two germline ends. CDR1 is MRHNA and CDR2 is SNTAGT in the germline V gene. This CDR3 region has 13 residues. The CDR3 bases are TGTGCCAGCAGTGAAAATTTGAACACTGAAGCTTTCTTT. It specifies CASSENLNTEAFF.

This clonotype showed up just a few times. The chain joins TRBV20-1 to TRBJ1-5; no reliable D call. V was shortened by 3 bases and J by 4 bases, with 7 bases between the two germline ends. This CDR3 is 12 amino acids long. Germline lookup yields CDR1 DFQATT and CDR2 SNEGSKA (reference sequence). The CDR3 DNA sequence: TGCAGTGCTAGGAGGCCAAATCAGCCCCAGCATTTT. Translated, it gives CSARRPNQPQHF.